These T cell receptor beta chains were read from a single sample in a study of memory CD4+ T cells and cytomegalovirus serostatus. Sequencing was performed with immunoSEQ multiplex PCR; in TCRdb, only in-frame clones are kept and a portion is missing. This repertoire shows some 58,000 clones, 77% found once; its top ten account for 0.75% to 0.9%. Sequencing was carried out using memory CD4+ T cells from blood. The receptors were sampled from an adult in good health and CMV-seronegative. Both conserved end residues are part of each CDR3. The D gene is left open where the match is weak. The listing skips clone size in some rows; elsewhere it reads once, few, many or a size class.

d_gene	len	abundance	v_gene	j_gene	CDR3aa	CDR3nt
-	12	-	TRBV29-1	TRBJ1-3	CSVAESGNTIYF	TGCAGCGTTGCTGAATCTGGAAACACCATATATTTT
TRBD1	16	-	TRBV11-2	TRBJ2-3	CASSITTGGGTDTQYF	TGTGCCAGCAGCATAACAACAGGGGGCGGCACAGATACGCAGTATTTT
-	15	-	TRBV7-2	TRBJ2-1	CASSPDDRPYNEQFF	TGTGCCAGCAGCCCGGACGACAGACCCTACAATGAGCAGTTCTTC
-	16	-	TRBV7-9	TRBJ1-5	CASSPWAVDSNQPQHF	TGTGCCAGCAGCCCCTGGGCAGTAGATAGCAATCAGCCCCAGCATTTT
-	12	-	TRBV5-4	TRBJ1-5	CASSVYNQPQHF	TGTGCCTCCTCAGTTTACAATCAGCCCCAGCATTTT
TRBD1	13	-	TRBV10-2	TRBJ2-5	CASSPDRDWTQYF	TGCGCCAGCAGCCCGGACAGGGATTGGACCCAGTACTTC
-	16	-	TRBV30	TRBJ2-7	CAWSVKFGGILRGQYF	TGTGCCTGGAGTGTAAAGTTTGGTGGGATCCTACGGGGGCAGTACTTC
-	14	-	TRBV19	TRBJ1-5	CATKLTDSNQPQHF	TGTGCCACCAAACTGACTGATAGCAATCAGCCCCAGCATTTT
TRBD2	13	-	TRBV18	TRBJ2-3	CASSPAGADTQYF	TGTGCCAGCTCACCAGCGGGGGCAGATACGCAGTATTTT
-	9	-	TRBV29-1	TRBJ1-2	CSTRDGYTF	TGCAGCACCCGAGATGGCTACACCTTC
-	14	-	TRBV15	TRBJ2-5	CATSRDQVWETQYF	TGTGCCACCAGCAGAGATCAGGTCTGGGAGACCCAGTACTTC
-	17	few	TRBV21-1	TRBJ2-1	CASSKKTRGGSYNEQFF	TGTGCCAGCAGCAAAAAGACCAGGGGGGGCTCCTACAATGAGCAGTTCTTC
TRBD1	13	-	TRBV29-1	TRBJ2-7	CSVASWDSYEQYF	TGCAGCGTTGCGTCTTGGGACAGCTACGAGCAGTACTTC
TRBD1	14	-	TRBV10-3	TRBJ1-2	CAIASGGLDYGYTF	TGTGCCATCGCATCAGGGGGTTTAGACTATGGCTACACCTTC
TRBD2	17	-	TRBV5-1	TRBJ2-5	CASSLAFSGGSQETQYF	TGCGCCAGCAGCTTGGCTTTTAGCGGGGGGTCTCAAGAGACCCAGTACTTC
TRBD1	15	-	TRBV4-1	TRBJ2-1	CASSPTGTADKKQFF	TGCGCCAGCAGCCCCACCGGGACAGCAGACAAGAAGCAGTTCTTC
TRBD1	14	few	TRBV6-1	TRBJ1-3	CASSVTGGGNTIYF	TGTGCCAGCAGTGTGACAGGGGGAGGAAACACCATATATTTT
TRBD1	15	-	TRBV19	TRBJ2-7	CASSGDRGPRREQYF	TGTGCCAGTAGTGGGGACAGGGGGCCGCGAAGGGAGCAGTACTTC
TRBD1	14	-	TRBV4-3	TRBJ1-1	CASSQTGFNTEAFF	TGCGCCAGCAGCCAGACAGGGTTTAACACTGAAGCTTTCTTT
TRBD1	15	-	TRBV6-6	TRBJ1-5	CASSYQGQRNQPQHF	TGTGCCAGCAGTTACCAGGGACAGCGAAATCAGCCCCAGCATTTT
-	13	-	TRBV7-9	TRBJ1-3	CASMPVGGNTIYF	TGTGCCAGCATGCCGGTAGGCGGAAACACCATATATTTT
-	15	-	TRBV11-2	TRBJ1-2	CASNPGTGSIAGYTF	TGTGCCAGCAACCCCGGAACAGGGTCTATTGCTGGCTACACCTTC